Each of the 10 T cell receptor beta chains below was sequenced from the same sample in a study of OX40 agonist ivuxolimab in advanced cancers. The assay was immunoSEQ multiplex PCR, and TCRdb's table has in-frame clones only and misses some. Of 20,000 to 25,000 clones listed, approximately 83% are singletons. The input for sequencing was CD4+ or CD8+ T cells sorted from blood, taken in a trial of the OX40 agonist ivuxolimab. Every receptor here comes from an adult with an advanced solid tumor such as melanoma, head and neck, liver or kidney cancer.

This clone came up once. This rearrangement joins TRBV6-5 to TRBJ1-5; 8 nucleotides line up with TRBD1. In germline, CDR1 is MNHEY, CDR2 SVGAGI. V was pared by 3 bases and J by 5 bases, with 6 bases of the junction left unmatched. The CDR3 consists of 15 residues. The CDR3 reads CASSYRTGRDQPQHF. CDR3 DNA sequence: TGTGCCAGCAGTTATAGGACAGGGAGAGATCAGCCCCAGCATTTT.

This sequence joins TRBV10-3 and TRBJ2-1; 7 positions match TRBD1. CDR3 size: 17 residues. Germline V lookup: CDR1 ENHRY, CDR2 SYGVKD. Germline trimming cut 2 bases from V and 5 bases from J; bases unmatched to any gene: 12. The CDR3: CAISETGDSQPNNEQFF. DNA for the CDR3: TGTGCCATCAGTGAGACCGGGGACAGTCAACCAAACAATGAGCAGTTCTTC.

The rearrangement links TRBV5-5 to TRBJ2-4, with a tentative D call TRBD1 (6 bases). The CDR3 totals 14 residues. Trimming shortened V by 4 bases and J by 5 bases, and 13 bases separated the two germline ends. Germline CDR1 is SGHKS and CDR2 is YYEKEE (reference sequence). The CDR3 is CASSRVDSENIQYF. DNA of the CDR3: TGTGCCAGCAGCCGAGTGGACAGCGAAAACATTCAGTACTTC.

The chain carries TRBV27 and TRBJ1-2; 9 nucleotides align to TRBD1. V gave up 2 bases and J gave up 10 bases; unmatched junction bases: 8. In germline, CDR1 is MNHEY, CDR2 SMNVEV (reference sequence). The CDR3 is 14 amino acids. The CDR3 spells CASSLTSTGGNYTF. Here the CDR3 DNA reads TGTGCCAGCAGTTTAACTTCGACAGGGGGGAACTACACCTTC.

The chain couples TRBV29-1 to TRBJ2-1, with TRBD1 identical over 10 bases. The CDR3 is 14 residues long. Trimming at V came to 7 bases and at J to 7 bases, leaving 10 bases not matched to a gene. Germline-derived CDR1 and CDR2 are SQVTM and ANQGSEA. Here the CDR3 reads CSAGTGAPTNEQFF. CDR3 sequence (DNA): TGCAGCGCCGGGACAGGGGCACCTACAAATGAGCAGTTCTTC.

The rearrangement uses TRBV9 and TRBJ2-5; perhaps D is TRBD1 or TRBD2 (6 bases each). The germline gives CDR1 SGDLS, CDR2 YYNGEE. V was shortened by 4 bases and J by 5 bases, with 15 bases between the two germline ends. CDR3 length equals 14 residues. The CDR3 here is CASSPMEGDETQYF. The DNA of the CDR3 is TGTGCCAGCAGCCCCATGGAGGGGGACGAGACCCAGTACTTC.

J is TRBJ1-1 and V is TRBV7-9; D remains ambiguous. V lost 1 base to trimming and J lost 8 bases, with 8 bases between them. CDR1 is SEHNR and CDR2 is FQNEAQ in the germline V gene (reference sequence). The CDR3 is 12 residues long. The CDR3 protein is CASSLVSVEAFF. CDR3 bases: TGTGCCAGCAGCTTAGTATCAGTCGAAGCTTTCTTT.

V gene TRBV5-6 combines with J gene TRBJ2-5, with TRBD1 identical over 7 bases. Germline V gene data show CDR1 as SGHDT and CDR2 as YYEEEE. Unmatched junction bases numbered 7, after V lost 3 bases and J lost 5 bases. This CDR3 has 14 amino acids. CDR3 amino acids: CASSSDRVVETQYF. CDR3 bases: TGTGCCAGCAGCTCAGACAGGGTCGTCGAGACCCAGTACTTC.

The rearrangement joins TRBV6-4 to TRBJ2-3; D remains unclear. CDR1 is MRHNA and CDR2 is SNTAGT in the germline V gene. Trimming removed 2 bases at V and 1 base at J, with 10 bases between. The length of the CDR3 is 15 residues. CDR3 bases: TGTGCCAGCAGTGACCCCGACTCAGGCACAGATACGCAGTATTTT. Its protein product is CASSDPDSGTDTQYF.

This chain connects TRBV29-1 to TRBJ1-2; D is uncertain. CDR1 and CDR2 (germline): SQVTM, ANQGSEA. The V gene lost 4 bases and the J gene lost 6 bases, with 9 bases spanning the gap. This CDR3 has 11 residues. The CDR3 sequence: CSVAGDNGYTF. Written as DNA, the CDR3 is TGCAGCGTTGCTGGGGATAATGGCTACACCTTC.